The TCR beta chain under discussion was sequenced for a study of blood T cell repertoires in COVID-19. About the study: Italy, Spain and the United States were the sources of the convalescent and acute COVID-19 samples. PBMCs, B-cell-depleted T cells, or T cells were the source of the cDNA or gDNA that made up the material.

The protocol was immunoSEQ multiplex PCR, while the TCRdb copy is restricted to in-frame clones and leaves out a portion. Among 84,000 or so clones, approximately 81% were seen once, and the ten largest hold 15% to 19%. The CDR3 covers 14 residues. Germline V gene data show CDR1 as SNHLY and CDR2 as FYNNEI. With 7 bases removed from V and 4 bases from J, the gap between germline ends came to 13 bases. Sequenced: peripheral blood. The TCR originated in a woman older than 75 with acute or convalescent COVID-19. J is TRBJ1-4 and V is TRBV2; D is uncertain. CDR3 sequence: CASMGGLGNEKLFF. The CDR3 nucleotides are TGTGCCAGCATGGGAGGGCTCGGTAATGAAAAACTGTTTTTT.